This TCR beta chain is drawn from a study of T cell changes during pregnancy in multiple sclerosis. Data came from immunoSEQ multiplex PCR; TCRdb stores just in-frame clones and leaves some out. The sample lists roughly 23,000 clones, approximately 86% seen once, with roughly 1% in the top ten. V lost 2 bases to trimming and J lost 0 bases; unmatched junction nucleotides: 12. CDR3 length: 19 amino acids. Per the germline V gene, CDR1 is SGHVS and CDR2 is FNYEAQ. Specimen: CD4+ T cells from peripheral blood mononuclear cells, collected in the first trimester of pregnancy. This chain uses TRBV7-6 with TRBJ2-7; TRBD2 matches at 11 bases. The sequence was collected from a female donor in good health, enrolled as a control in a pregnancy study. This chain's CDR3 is CASSLLELAGALSSYEQYF. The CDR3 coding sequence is TGTGCCAGCAGCTTATTGGAACTAGCGGGGGCTCTTAGCTCCTACGAGCAGTACTTC.